The 9 T cell receptor beta chains reported below all come from one sample, sequenced in a study of long-term antiretroviral therapy in people with HIV. Assay version v3.0 of immunoSEQ was used, and it was run at survey level. Repertoires were generated with immunoSEQ multiplex PCR, while TCRdb's copy carries only in-frame clones and drops some. Seen here are about 35,000 clones, 65% to 80% observed once, and the top ten hold about 3.5%. The source material was unsorted PBMCs, sampled 3 years after starting antiretroviral therapy. The receptors derive from a man in his fifties with HIV.

The chain has TRBV6-6 and TRBJ2-7; 7 bases agree with TRBD1. CDR3 length: 13 residues. CDR1 MNHNY and CDR2 SVGAGI come from the germline V gene (reference sequence). The V segment lost 5 bases and the J segment 3 bases; nucleotides outside the gene matches: 4. In nucleotides, the CDR3 is TGTGCCAGCAGTACCGGGACAGTCTACGAGCAGTACTTC. It yields the protein CASSTGTVYEQYF.

The J gene is TRBJ2-7, the V gene TRBV6-4, with TRBD2 identical over 12 bases. This CDR3 spans 18 amino acids. The junction had 18 bases not matched to a gene; V was cut back by 6 bases and J by 6 bases. Germline V gene lookup returns CDR1 MRHNA and CDR2 SNTAGT. The CDR3: CASSVHSNSSGGASEQYF. The CDR3 nucleotides read TGTGCCAGCAGCGTCCACTCTAACTCTAGCGGGGGGGCATCCGAGCAGTACTTC.

This clone showed up just a few times. The V gene is TRBV11-2, the J gene TRBJ2-1, with 8 bases that match TRBD2. This CDR3 contains 15 residues. Germline V gene data show CDR1 as SGHAT and CDR2 as FQNNGV. V lost 3 bases to trimming and J lost 2 bases; unmatched junction nucleotides: 3. CDR3 residues: CASSFTSGTYNEQFF. DNA of the CDR3: TGTGCCAGCAGCTTTACTAGCGGTACCTACAATGAGCAGTTCTTC.

This chain uses TRBV4-3 with TRBJ2-1; 12 bases fit TRBD2. The trim removed 4 bases at V and 9 bases at J, leaving 10 bases unmatched. The CDR3 runs 16 residues. Germline V lookup: CDR1 LGHNA, CDR2 YSLEER. CDR3 bases: TGCGCCAGCAGCCGGAGGACTAGCGGGGTCACCTTTGAGCAGTTCTTC. Protein product: CASSRRTSGVTFEQFF.

This sequence joins TRBV28 and TRBJ2-7; TRBD2 matches at 11 bases. The CDR3 consists of 16 residues. J gave up 2 bases and V 5 bases, and 8 bases lay outside the gene matches. Per germline, CDR1 MDHEN and CDR2 SYDVKM. Written as DNA, the CDR3 is TGTGCCAGCAGTCCCTGGGGGACTAGCGGAACCTACGAGCAGTACTTC. Translation: CASSPWGTSGTYEQYF.

This chain joins TRBV7-9 and TRBJ2-7; D remains unclear. This CDR3 region has 14 residues. Deletions cut 3 bases from V and 3 bases from J, with 12 bases between. The V gene's germline CDR1 is SEHNR and CDR2 FQNEAQ (reference sequence). DNA for the CDR3: TGTGCCAGCAGCTTGAGTGGAGTCGACTACGAGCAGTACTTC. Amino acids: CASSLSGVDYEQYF. Complete variable domain (other parts from reference TRBV7-9 and TRBJ2-7): DTGVSQNPRHKITKRGQNVTFRCDPISEHNRLYWYRQTLGQGPEFLTYFQNEAQLEKSRLLSDRFSAERPKGSFSTLEIQRTEQGDSAMYLCASSLSGVDYEQYFGPGTRLTVT.

V usage is TRBV19 and J usage is TRBJ1-5, with D possibly TRBD1 on 6 matching bases. Between the trimmed V and J ends, which lost 4 bases and 9 bases, there was a span of 19 bases. Germline-derived CDR1 and CDR2 are LNHDA and SQIVND (reference sequence). The CDR3 consists of 15 residues. CDR3 sequence reads: CASSTLGTPGGPQHF. The CDR3 nucleotides read TGTGCCAGTAGTACCCTCGGGACACCGGGGGGGCCCCAGCATTTT.

V usage is TRBV30 and J usage is TRBJ2-7, with a possible D match to TRBD2 (5 bases). The CDR3 has 15 residues. Trimming cost V 0 bases and J 6 bases, with 18 bases left between them. Germline V gene sequence: CDR1 GTSNPN, CDR2 SVGIG (reference sequence). CDR3 region: CAWSVAGDRALEQYF. In DNA, the CDR3 is TGTGCCTGGAGTGTGGCGGGTGATCGAGCGCTCGAGCAGTACTTC.

The chain combines TRBV20-1 with TRBJ1-1; D not resolved. The CDR3 loop spans 11 amino acids. With 1 base removed from V and 7 bases from J, the gap between germline ends came to 7 bases. Germline V gives CDR1 DFQATT, CDR2 SNEGSKA (reference sequence). CDR3 DNA: TGCAGTGCTAGAGCTATTTTTGAAGCTTTCTTT. Translation gives CSARAIFEAFF.